The next 14 T cell receptor beta chains were all read from a single sample in a study of breast tumors, draining lymph nodes, adjacent tissues. In TCRdb, the multiplex PCR reads were re-called with MiXCR into one record per CDR3 protein. Among about 230,000 distinct CDR3 sequences listed, about a third were seen once. The lymph nodes were axillary draining lymph nodes from breast cancer patients. Sequenced: axillary lymph node tissue. The receptors originated from a female donor with breast cancer. Some clones in this sample may be carry-over from other donors' samples.

This clonotype was seen many times. This chain joins TRBV15 and TRBJ2-7; D is possibly TRBD2 (6 bases). Trimming pared 3 bases from V and 3 bases from J, leaving 9 bases between. The CDR3 runs 13 residues. Germline values: CDR1 LNHNV, CDR2 YYDKDF (reference sequence). CDR3 in amino acids: CATSRGSGYEQYF. CDR3 nucleotides: TGTGCCACCAGCAGGGGTAGCGGCTACGAGCAGTACTTC.

The rearrangement joins TRBV6-6 to TRBJ1-2; D might be TRBD1 (5 bases). CDR1 MNHNY and CDR2 SVGAGI come from the germline V gene (reference sequence). V was clipped by 5 bases and J by 5 bases, with 15 bases between them. CDR3 length equals 14 residues. The CDR3: CASSKGLGGYGYTF. CDR3 sequence (DNA): TGTGCCAGCAGTAAGGGGCTCGGCGGGTATGGCTACACCTTC.

This sequence joins TRBV5-1 and TRBJ2-3; TRBD2 agrees at 10 bases. Germline-derived CDR1 and CDR2 are SGHRS and YFSETQ. The trim removed 3 bases at V and 0 bases at J, leaving 4 bases unmatched. The CDR3 length is 16 residues. CDR3 loop: CASSSASGGSTDTQYF. The CDR3 nucleotides read TGCGCCAGCAGCTCGGCTAGCGGGGGTAGCACAGATACGCAGTATTTT.

The rearrangement uses TRBV6-5 and TRBJ2-3; 8 nucleotides agree with TRBD1. The CDR3 contains 16 residues. The junction had 6 bases not matched to a gene; V was cut back by 4 bases and J by 0 bases. Germline-derived CDR1 and CDR2 are MNHEY and SVGAGI. The CDR3 coding sequence is TGTGCCAGCAGTTCAGGACAGGGCGGGAGCACAGATACGCAGTATTTT. Its protein is CASSSGQGGSTDTQYF.

This clonotype was detected many times. The gene calls are TRBV30 and TRBJ2-2, with D maybe TRBD2 (5 bases). The CDR3 is 13 residues long. Deletions cut 0 bases from V and 7 bases from J, with 9 bases between. Germline V lookup: CDR1 GTSNPN, CDR2 SVGIG (reference sequence). CDR3 protein: CAWSVRDIGELFF. The CDR3 coding sequence is TGTGCCTGGAGTGTACGGGATATCGGGGAGCTGTTTTTT. Full variable domain (remainder filled in from reference TRBV30 and TRBJ2-2): SQTIHQWPATLVQPVGSPLSLECTVEGTSNPNLYWYRQAAGRGLQLLFYSVGIGQISSEVPQNLSASRPQDRQFILSSKKLLLSDSGFYLCAWSVRDIGELFFGEGSRLTVL.

On this clonotype: The missing conserved phenylalanine or tryptophan at the end of this CDR3 makes a read error likely. The rearrangement joins TRBV3-1 to TRBJ1-1; D is unclear. Trimming cost V 1 base and J 4 bases, with 7 bases left between them. This CDR3 is built from 13 residues. Germline CDR1 is LGHDT and CDR2 is YNNKEL (reference sequence). The DNA of the CDR3 is TGTGCCAGCAGCCAAGCATTCGGCACTGAAGCTTTCGTT. It specifies CASSQAFGTEAFV.

This clonotype was detected ten times or more. The chain is built from TRBV7-2 and TRBJ2-7; a possible D gene is TRBD2 (5 bases). The CDR3 covers 14 residues. Germline V gives CDR1 SGHTA, CDR2 FQGNSA. The V end lost 6 bases, the J end lost 6 bases, and 18 bases lay between the germline ends. This chain's CDR3 is CASSRPGLAVEQYF. For the CDR3, the DNA is TGTGCCAGCAGTCGACCGGGCCTAGCAGTCGAGCAGTACTTC. Complete variable domain (other parts from reference TRBV7-2 and TRBJ2-7): GAGVSQSPSNKVTEKGKDVELRCDPISGHTALYWYRQSLGQGLEFLIYFQGNSAPDKSGLPSDRFSAERTGGSVSTLTIQRTQQEDSAVYLCASSRPGLAVEQYFGPGTRLTVT.

In its sample, this clonotype is medium-sized. V and J are TRBV28 and TRBJ2-6; D assignment may be TRBD1 or TRBD2 (5 bases each). There are 16 residues in the CDR3. Deletions cut 5 bases from V and 2 bases from J, with 13 bases between. The V gene's germline CDR1 is MDHEN and CDR2 SYDVKM. CDR3: CASSPRWGTGANVLTF. The CDR3 region has the DNA TGTGCCAGCAGTCCGAGGTGGGGGACTGGGGCCAACGTCCTGACTTTC.

This clonotype occurred many times. The J gene is TRBJ1-5, the V gene TRBV30; no reliable D call. V gave up 0 bases and J gave up 7 bases, with 13 bases separating them. The germline gives CDR1 GTSNPN, CDR2 SVGIG (reference sequence). CDR3 length: 14 amino acids. The CDR3 nucleotides are TGTGCCTGGAGTGTTGGGGTCAAAAGCCAGCCCCAGCATTTT. This codes for CAWSVGVKSQPQHF.

This clonotype was counted many times. The genes are TRBV27 and TRBJ2-7; 9 bases match TRBD1. Looked up from germline, CDR1 is MNHEY and CDR2 is SMNVEV (reference sequence). The CDR3 sequence is 14 residues long. The J segment lost 3 bases and the V segment lost 5 bases, leaving 5 bases of the junction unmatched. For the CDR3, the DNA is TGTGCCAGCAGTGGCCGGGACAGGGTCTACGAGCAGTACTTC. The encoded protein is CASSGRDRVYEQYF.

In its sample, this clonotype was seen many times. This chain connects TRBV20-1 to TRBJ1-4; D possibly corresponds to TRBD1 (5 bases). The germline V and J ends were trimmed by 0 bases and 8 bases, with 13 bases remaining between them. CDR1 and CDR2 from the germline V gene are DFQATT and SNEGSKA (reference sequence). The CDR3 loop spans 14 amino acids. CDR3 sequence: CSARDHGAREKLFF. As DNA, the CDR3 is TGCAGTGCTAGAGATCATGGGGCTAGGGAAAAACTGTTTTTT.

This clonotype was found many times. The chain employs TRBV19 and TRBJ1-3, with D possibly matching TRBD1 (6 bases). Germline V CDR1 and CDR2: LNHDA, SQIVND (reference sequence). The CDR3 length is 15 residues. V lost 9 bases, J lost 2 bases, and 17 bases lay in between. CDR3 sequence (DNA): TGTGCCAGCACGGCCAGGGGTGAGCCTGGAAACACCATATATTTT. As protein: CASTARGEPGNTIYF.

This clonotype appeared many times. One end of the junction fails to match germline, which may point to a read error. This chain connects TRBV6-5 to TRBJ2-5, with 7 bases matching TRBD2. The germline V gene has CDR1 MNHEY and CDR2 SVGAGI. The CDR3 loop spans 14 amino acids. The CDR3 sequence is CASSHSGGKETQYF. CDR3 bases: TGTGCCAGCAGTCACTCGGGAGGAAAAGAGACCCAGTACTTC.

This clonotype was seen repeatedly, ten times or more. The junction and the germline gene differ at one end; a read error may be behind it. This sequence joins TRBV20-1 and TRBJ2-7; perhaps TRBD1 as D (6 bases). CDR1 and CDR2 from the germline V gene are DFQATT and SNEGSKA (reference sequence). The CDR3 extends over 15 amino acids. CDR3 in amino acids: CGARDRGHRSYEQYF. The CDR3, as DNA: TGCGGTGCTAGAGATAGGGGACACCGCTCCTACGAGCAGTACTTC.